The entry below gives a single T cell receptor (beta chain) sequence along with its context. Original analysis: Reference gene primer amplification yielded estimated nucleated cell counts. Repertoires were generated with immunoSEQ multiplex PCR, while TCRdb's copy carries only in-frame clones and drops some. D and trimming were read from the DNA, whereas the V and J calls and clone size are those reported in that table. The repertoire consists of about 180,000 clones, with 84% occurring once and the leading ten covering approximately 16%. Germline-derived CDR1 and CDR2 are SGHRS and YFSETQ. The CDR3 has 14 amino acids. Trimming cost V 0 bases and J 2 bases, with 6 bases left between them. This sample was taken from a study of blood T cell repertoires in COVID-19. About the research overall: The United States, Italy and Spain provided the acute and convalescent COVID-19 samples. T cells, B-cell-depleted T cells, or PBMCs provided the cDNA or gDNA that served as material.

Material: PBMCs or T cells enriched from blood (not recorded which). This chain uses TRBV5-1 with TRBJ1-5; D remains unclear. This TCR derives from a man aged 50 to 60 who had recovered from COVID-19. The CDR3 region is CASSLDGGNQPQHF. CDR3 bases: TGCGCCAGCAGCTTGGACGGGGGCAATCAGCCCCAGCATTTT.